One sample yielded the 13 T cell receptor beta chains listed below, sequenced in a study of blood T cell repertoires in COVID-19. Repertoires were generated with immunoSEQ multiplex PCR, while TCRdb's copy carries only in-frame clones and drops some. This repertoire shows about 160,000 clones, roughly 90% found once; its top ten account for 4.8%. Source material: peripheral blood. The receptors originated from a man younger than 45 with COVID-19, enrolled during active disease.

The rearrangement joins TRBV3-1 (or the pseudogene TRBV3-2) to TRBJ1-1; D call uncertain. Trimming left V 4 bases short and J 8 bases short, with 14 bases between. CDR1 and CDR2 (germline): LGHDT, YNNKEL (reference sequence). This CDR3 contains 13 residues. The CDR3 region has the DNA TGTGCCAGCAGCCTCCCCTCCGCGGAGGAAGCTTTCTTT. Amino acid sequence: CASSLPSAEEAFF.

This sequence joins TRBV5-8 and TRBJ2-2; 8 bases match TRBD1. V was pared by 1 base and J by 4 bases, with 3 bases of the junction left unmatched. The CDR3 is made up of 15 amino acids. From germline, CDR1 is SGHTS and CDR2 YDEGEE. CDR3: CASSLPTGVTGELFF. The CDR3 coding sequence is TGTGCCAGCAGCTTGCCGACAGGGGTCACCGGGGAGCTGTTTTTT.

This clone showed up just a few times. The V call is TRBV4-1, the J call TRBJ2-2; 7 bases agree with TRBD2. Germline V gene sequence: CDR1 MGHRA, CDR2 YSYEKL. V lost 4 bases to trimming and J lost 1 base; unmatched junction nucleotides: 15. The CDR3 consists of 19 residues. The CDR3 region has the DNA TGCGCCAGCAGCCCTGTCGGACTAGACTCCACAAAGAACACCGGGGAGCTGTTTTTT. Translation gives CASSPVGLDSTKNTGELFF.

V usage is TRBV7-3 and J usage is TRBJ1-1, with D possibly TRBD1 on 5 matching bases. Between the trimmed V and J ends, which lost 5 bases and 2 bases, there was a span of 9 bases. This CDR3 comprises 13 residues. The germline V gene encodes CDR1 SGHTA and CDR2 FQGTGA. The CDR3 spells CASSAQGNTEAFF. The CDR3 DNA follows: TGTGCCAGCAGCGCTCAGGGAAACACTGAAGCTTTCTTT.

The chain couples TRBV5-5 to TRBJ1-2; no definite D call. The germline gives CDR1 SGHKS, CDR2 YYEKEE (reference sequence). The CDR3 runs 14 residues. V shed 0 bases and J shed 4 bases, with 10 bases lying between them. CDR3 protein: CASSLVRTPYGYTF. The CDR3 bases are TGTGCCAGCAGCTTGGTTAGGACTCCCTATGGCTACACCTTC. Full variable domain (remainder filled in from reference TRBV5-5 and TRBJ1-2): DAGVTQSPTHLIKTRGQQVTLRCSPISGHKSVSWYQQVLGQGPQFIFQYYEKEERGRGNFPDRFSARQFPNYSSELNVNALLLGDSALYLCASSLVRTPYGYTFGSGTRLTVV.

The gene calls are TRBV15 and TRBJ2-3; TRBD1 is a possible D gene (6 bases). Germline lookup yields CDR1 LNHNV and CDR2 YYDKDF (reference sequence). This CDR3 has 15 residues. Trimming left V 3 bases short and J 4 bases short, with 14 bases between. The CDR3 DNA reads TGTGCCACCAGCAGTAGCAGACAGGCGTCAGATACGCAGTATTTT. Encoded protein: CATSSSRQASDTQYF. The full variable domain, its missing parts supplied by reference TRBV15 and TRBJ2-3, is DAMVIQNPRYQVTQFGKPVTLSCSQTLNHNVMYWYQQKSSQAPKLLFHYYDKDFNNEADTPDNFQSRRPNTSFCFLDIRSPGLGDTAMYLCATSSSRQASDTQYFGPGTRLTVL.

This chain joins TRBV24-1 and TRBJ2-1, with TRBD2 identical over 14 bases. With V trimmed by 3 bases and J by 8 bases, 5 bases remained unmatched. The CDR3 length is 16 residues. Germline values: CDR1 KGHDR, CDR2 SFDVKD. The CDR3 coding sequence is TGTGCCACCAGTGATCCCCGACTAGCGGGAGGGTATGAGCAGTTCTTC. Translation gives CATSDPRLAGGYEQFF.

This chain links TRBV6-1 with TRBJ1-1; maybe TRBD1 (5 bases). Per germline, CDR1 MNHNS and CDR2 SASEGT. The CDR3 is 16 amino acids. V was pared by 3 bases and J by 0 bases, with 14 bases between. CDR3 in DNA: TGTGCCAGCAGTGATACCCTTACAGGAATGAACACTGAAGCTTTCTTT. Translation gives CASSDTLTGMNTEAFF.

This chain joins TRBV5-6 and TRBJ2-1; 9 positions match TRBD1. The junction had 6 bases not matched to a gene; V was cut back by 4 bases and J by 4 bases. CDR1 and CDR2 (germline): SGHDT, YYEEEE. The CDR3 is 15 residues long. CDR3 sequence reads: CASSLRTGVYNEQFF. CDR3 bases: TGTGCCAGCAGCCTCCGGACAGGGGTATACAATGAGCAGTTCTTC.

The chain recombines TRBV28 with TRBJ1-5; tentative D call: TRBD1 (5 bases). The germline V and J ends were trimmed by 7 bases and 7 bases, with 20 bases remaining between them. CDR1 is MDHEN, CDR2 SYDVKM, per germline. This CDR3 comprises 15 residues. The CDR3 spells CASKNLPTDSQPQHF. The CDR3 DNA follows: TGTGCCAGCAAGAACTTGCCGACAGACTCCCAGCCCCAGCATTTT.

The V and J genes are TRBV30 and TRBJ2-3; weak D call: TRBD2 (5 bases). The ends were cut back, 4 bases at V and 1 base at J, with 15 bases in the middle. The length of the CDR3 is 15 residues. Germline-derived CDR1 and CDR2 are GTSNPN and SVGIG (reference sequence). CDR3 in DNA: TGTGCCTGGACCCGATACGGGAAAGGCACAGATACGCAGTATTTT. Translating gives CAWTRYGKGTDTQYF.

This clone has just one count. This chain joins TRBV18 and TRBJ1-2; 7 bases agree with TRBD1. The CDR3 length is 16 residues. J lost 1 base, V lost 2 bases, and 7 bases had no gene match. From germline, CDR1 is KGHSH and CDR2 LQKENI. The CDR3 DNA is TGTGCCAGCTCACCAGCCGGGACAGCGAATAACTATGGCTACACCTTC. Protein sequence: CASSPAGTANNYGYTF.

V and J are TRBV28 and TRBJ2-1; 8 nucleotides align to TRBD2. Germline CDR1 reads MDHEN; CDR2 reads SYDVKM. This CDR3 region has 13 residues. J was trimmed by 9 bases and V by 7 bases; bases with no gene match: 8. CDR3: CASTVREGGEQFF. The DNA for the CDR3 is TGTGCCAGCACAGTCCGGGAGGGCGGTGAGCAGTTCTTC. The full variable domain, its missing parts supplied by reference TRBV28 and TRBJ2-1, is DVKVTQSSRYLVKRTGEKVFLECVQDMDHENMFWYRQDPGLGLRLIYFSYDVKMKEKGDIPEGYSVSREKKERFSLILESASTNQTSMYLCASTVREGGEQFFGPGTRLTVL.